This T cell receptor beta chain was retrieved from a study of blood T cell repertoires in COVID-19. Germline CDR1 SGHVS, CDR2 FQNEAQ. CDR3 length: 16 amino acids. Trimming cost V 5 bases and J 2 bases, with 18 bases left between them. This clone was counted once. In the study's own analysis: Amplification with reference gene primers provided the estimates of nucleated cell counts. Sequencing used immunoSEQ multiplex PCR; TCRdb keeps in-frame clones, though not all of them. The V and J calls and clone size are taken from that table; D and trimming were inferred from the DNA. The top ten clones hold 1.5% to 2% of a sample with about 370,000 clones, roughly 89% of them seen once.

V is TRBV7-8 and J is TRBJ1-2, with TRBD1 as a possible D gene (5 bases). Sequencing was performed on PBMCs or T cells enriched from blood (not recorded which). The sequence was collected from a woman aged 30 to 39 who had recovered from COVID-19. The CDR3 is CASSTRTLGRNYGYTF. The CDR3 region has the DNA TGTGCCAGCAGCACAAGGACACTCGGAAGGAACTATGGCTACACCTTC.